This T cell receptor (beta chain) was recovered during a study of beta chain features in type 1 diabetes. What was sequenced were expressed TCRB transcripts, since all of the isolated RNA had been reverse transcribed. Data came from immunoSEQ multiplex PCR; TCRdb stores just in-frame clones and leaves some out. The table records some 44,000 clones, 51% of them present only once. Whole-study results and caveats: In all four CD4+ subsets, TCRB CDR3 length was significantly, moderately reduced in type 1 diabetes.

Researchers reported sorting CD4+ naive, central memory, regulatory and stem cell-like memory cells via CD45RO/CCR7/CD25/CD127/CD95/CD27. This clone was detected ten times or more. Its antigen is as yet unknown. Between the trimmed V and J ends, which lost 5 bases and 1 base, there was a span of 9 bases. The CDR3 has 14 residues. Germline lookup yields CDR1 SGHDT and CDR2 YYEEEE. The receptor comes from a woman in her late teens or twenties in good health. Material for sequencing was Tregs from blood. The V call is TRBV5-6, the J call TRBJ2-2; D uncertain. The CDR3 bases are TGTGCCAGCAGAGGTGACTTGAACACCGGGGAGCTGTTTTTT. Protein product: CASRGDLNTGELFF. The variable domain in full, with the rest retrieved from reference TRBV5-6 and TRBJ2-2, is DAGVTQSPTHLIKTRGQQVTLRCSPKSGHDTVSWYQQALGQGPQFIFQYYEEEERQRGNFPDRFSGHQFPNYSSELNVNALLLGDSALYLCASRGDLNTGELFFGEGSRLTVL.